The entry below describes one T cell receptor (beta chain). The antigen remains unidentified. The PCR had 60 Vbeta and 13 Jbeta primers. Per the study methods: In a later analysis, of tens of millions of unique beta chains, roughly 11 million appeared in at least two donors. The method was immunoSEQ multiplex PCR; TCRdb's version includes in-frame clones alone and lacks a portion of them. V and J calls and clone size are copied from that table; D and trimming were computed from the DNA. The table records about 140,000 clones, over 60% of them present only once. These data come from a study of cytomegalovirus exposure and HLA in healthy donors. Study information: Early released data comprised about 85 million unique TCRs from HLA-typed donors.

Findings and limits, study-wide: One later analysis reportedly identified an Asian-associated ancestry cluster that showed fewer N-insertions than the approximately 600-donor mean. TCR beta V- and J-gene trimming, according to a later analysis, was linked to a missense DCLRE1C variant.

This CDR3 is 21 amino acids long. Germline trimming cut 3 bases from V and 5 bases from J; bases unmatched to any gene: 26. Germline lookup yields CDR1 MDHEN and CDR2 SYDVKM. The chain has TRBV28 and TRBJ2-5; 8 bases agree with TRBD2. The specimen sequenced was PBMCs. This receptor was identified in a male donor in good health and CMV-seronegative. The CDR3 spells CASSFPRSAEGYGRAHETQYF. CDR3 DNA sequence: TGTGCCAGCAGTTTCCCTCGGTCAGCCGAAGGGTACGGGAGGGCCCACGAGACCCAGTACTTC.